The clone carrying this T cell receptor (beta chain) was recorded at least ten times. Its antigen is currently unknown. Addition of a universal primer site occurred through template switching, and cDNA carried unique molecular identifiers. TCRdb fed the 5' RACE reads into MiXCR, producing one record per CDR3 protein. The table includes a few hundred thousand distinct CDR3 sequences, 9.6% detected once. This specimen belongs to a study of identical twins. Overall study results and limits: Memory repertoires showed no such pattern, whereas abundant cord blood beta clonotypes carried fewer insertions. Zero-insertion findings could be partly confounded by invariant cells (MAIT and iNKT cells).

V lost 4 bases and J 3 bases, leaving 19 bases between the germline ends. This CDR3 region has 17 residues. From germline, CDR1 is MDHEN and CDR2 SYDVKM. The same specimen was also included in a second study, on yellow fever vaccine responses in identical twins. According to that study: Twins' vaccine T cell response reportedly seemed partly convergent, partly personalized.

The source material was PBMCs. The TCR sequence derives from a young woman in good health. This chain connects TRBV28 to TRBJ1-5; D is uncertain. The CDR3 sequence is CASSSTPPGYYNQPQHF. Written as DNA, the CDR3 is TGTGCCAGCAGTTCCACCCCGCCAGGCTACTACAATCAGCCCCAGCATTTT.